This T cell receptor (beta chain) is from a study of read filtering for tumor transcriptome and immune sequencing. Study outcomes and limitations: Dropping single-read clonotypes raised IR-seq and RNA-seq shared-clonotype correlation.

As for this clonotype: The antigen remains undetermined. This may stem from a read error, because a much larger clone lies one nucleotide away.

This library used around 0.4 ug RNA and molecular barcoded adaptors spanning alpha/delta and beta/gamma chains. In TCRdb, the reads were re-called with MiXCR into one record per CDR3 protein. The repertoire has approximately 93,000 distinct CDR3 sequences, under 25% of them found once; the top ten carry 11%. This TCR derives from a donor over 35 with multiple myeloma. The sample consisted of a population of CD138-negative cells sorted from bone marrow.

CDR3 amino acids: CASSGSRQGASGANVLTF. The CDR3 nucleotides are TGCGCCAGCAGCGGAAGCCGACAGGGGGCCTCTGGGGCCAACGTCCTGACTTTC. The rearrangement links TRBV5-1 to TRBJ2-6, with 10 bases fitting TRBD1. V lost 4 bases to trimming and J lost 0 bases; unmatched junction nucleotides: 7. The CDR3 has 18 residues. CDR1 is SGHRS and CDR2 is YFSETQ in the germline V gene. The whole variable domain, remainder taken from reference TRBV5-1 and TRBJ2-6, is KAGVTQTPRYLIKTRGQQVTLSCSPISGHRSVSWYQQTPGQGLQFLFEYFSETQRNKGNFPGRFSGRQFSNSRSEMNVSTLELGDSALYLCASSGSRQGASGANVLTFGAGSRLTVL.